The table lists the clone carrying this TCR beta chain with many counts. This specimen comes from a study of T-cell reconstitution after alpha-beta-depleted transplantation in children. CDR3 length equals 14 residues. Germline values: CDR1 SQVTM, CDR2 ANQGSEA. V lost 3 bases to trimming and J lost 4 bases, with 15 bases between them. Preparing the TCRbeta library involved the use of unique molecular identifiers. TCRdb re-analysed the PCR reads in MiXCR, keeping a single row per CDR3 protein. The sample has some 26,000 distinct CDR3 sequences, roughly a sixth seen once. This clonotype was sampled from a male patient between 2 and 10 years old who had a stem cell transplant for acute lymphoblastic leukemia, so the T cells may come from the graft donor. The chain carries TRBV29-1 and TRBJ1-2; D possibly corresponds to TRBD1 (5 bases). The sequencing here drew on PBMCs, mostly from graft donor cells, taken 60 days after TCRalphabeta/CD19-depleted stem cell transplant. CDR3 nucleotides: TGCAGCGTTGAGGGGGGTAAGGGGTCCTATGGCTACACCTTC. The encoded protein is CSVEGGKGSYGYTF.